The T cell receptor beta chain described here comes from a study of beta chain features in type 1 diabetes. Background on the study: Analysis included around 110,000,000 sorted cells drawn from all samples.

As every portion of the isolated RNA was reverse transcribed, the sequencing read expressed TCRB transcripts. The method was immunoSEQ multiplex PCR; TCRdb's version includes in-frame clones alone and lacks a portion of them. The data contain 50,000 to 70,000 clones, 52% of them singletons. Findings and limits, study-wide: Insertions at VDJ junctions were less frequent in type 1 diabetes patients. These patients also deleted more nucleotides at the same junctions. Type 1 diabetes patients had TCRB CDR3s that were shorter (moderately but significantly so) in all four CD4+ subsets.

Worth noting for this clone: The antigen is not known.

CDR1 is MNHNS, CDR2 SASEGT, per germline. CDR3 length: 15 amino acids. The V and J ends lost 6 bases and 0 bases respectively, with 12 bases between them. The sequenced sample was Tregs from blood. The rearrangement joins TRBV6-1 to TRBJ1-5, with D perhaps TRBD1 (6 bases). This TCR came from a woman aged 35 to 49 with type 1 diabetes. The CDR3 reads CASRLDSNSNQPQHF. The CDR3 nucleotides read TGTGCCAGCAGACTGGACAGTAATAGCAATCAGCCCCAGCATTTT.